A single T cell receptor beta chain is shown here with its context. Germline values: CDR1 SNHLY, CDR2 FYNNEI. This CDR3 contains 13 residues. The ends were cut back, 5 bases at V and 7 bases at J, with 15 bases in the middle. The data were taken from a study of Ad26.COV2.S vaccination and SARS-CoV-2 variants. Background on the study: Donor participated within the Ad26.COV2.S arm of the COV1001 trial. Into the muscle, Ad26.COV2.S was dosed once or twice, 56 days apart.

Profiled with immunoSEQ multiplex PCR; TCRdb holds only in-frame clones, not every one. The repertoire holds 200,000 to 250,000 clones, with more than 75% as singletons. Regarding treatment: around 19 received Ad26.COV2.S at low or high dose, single or two shots; about five received placebo; per-sample allocation not given. Day 63 after the first injection of vaccine or placebo was the sampling time. A Boston donor was an adult aged 18-55 years. SARS-CoV-2 spike from the Wuhan strain was encoded by the vaccine, an Ad26 vector. The chain couples TRBV2 to TRBJ2-7, with a weak D call TRBD2 (6 bases). The source material was peripheral blood, sampled in a trial of Ad26.COV2.S vaccine versus placebo. The origin of this receptor is a person aged 18-60 years who received the Ad26.COV2.S COVID-19 vaccine or a placebo. CDR3 protein: CASSFVEAGEQYF. CDR3 nucleotide sequence: TGTGCCAGCAGTTTCGTGGAGGCGGGGGAGCAGTACTTC.